The next 32 T cell receptor beta chains were all read from a single sample in a study of blood T cell repertoires in COVID-19. Assay: immunoSEQ multiplex PCR; the TCRdb copy retains only in-frame clones and omits some. The table records 400,000 or so clones, roughly 86% of them present only once. Sequencing used peripheral blood. Source of these receptors: a human donor in a cohort sampled during active COVID-19.

The sample holds a few counts of this clone. The chain joins TRBV27 to TRBJ1-5, with 7 positions matching TRBD1. Losses at the gene ends were 2 bases for V and 2 bases for J; bases not matched to a gene: 3. The CDR3 runs 15 residues. Per germline, CDR1 MNHEY and CDR2 SMNVEV (reference sequence). DNA of the CDR3: TGTGCCAGCAGTTTAACAGGGGTGGGCAATCAGCCCCAGCATTTT. It encodes CASSLTGVGNQPQHF.

This clone was seen only a few times. The chain links TRBV7-9 to TRBJ1-2, with D tentatively TRBD1 (6 bases). The CDR3 is 16 residues long. The V and J ends lost 4 bases and 1 base respectively, with 16 bases between them. Germline lookup yields CDR1 SEHNR and CDR2 FQNEAQ (reference sequence). CDR3 protein: CASSSGGQFVNYGYTF. The DNA of the CDR3 is TGTGCCAGCAGCTCAGGCGGACAGTTCGTTAACTATGGCTACACCTTC.

The rearrangement links TRBV6-6 to TRBJ2-1; 7 bases line up with TRBD1. V lost 2 bases and J lost 5; bases outside the gene matches: 6. Germline V gene data show CDR1 as MNHNY and CDR2 as SVGAGI (reference sequence). This CDR3 is built from 15 residues. The CDR3, as DNA: TGTGCCAGCAGTTACAACCGGGACAGAGACAATGAGCAGTTCTTC. Translating gives CASSYNRDRDNEQFF.

The V gene is TRBV2, the J gene TRBJ1-3; D not resolved. This CDR3 has 14 residues. In germline, CDR1 is SNHLY, CDR2 FYNNEI. The V and J ends lost 4 bases and 0 bases respectively, with 7 bases between them. The CDR3 region has the DNA TGTGCCAGCAGTGGCCAGATCTCTGGAAACACCATATATTTT. As protein: CASSGQISGNTIYF.

The V gene is TRBV10-2, the J gene TRBJ1-3; no firm D call. V was shortened by 3 bases and J by 2 bases, with 11 bases between the two germline ends. The CDR3 length is 15 residues. CDR1 and CDR2 (germline): WSHSY, SAAADI. DNA of the CDR3: TGCGCCAGCAGTGATGGGAGGGCTACTGGAAACACCATATATTTT. This translates into CASSDGRATGNTIYF.

The V and J genes are TRBV2 and TRBJ1-2; TRBD1 is a possible D gene (6 bases). The CDR3 is 16 residues long. The germline V gene encodes CDR1 SNHLY and CDR2 FYNNEI. V shed 6 bases and J shed 4 bases, with 21 bases lying between them. The CDR3 DNA is TGTGCCAGCAGGGCCCTGAAGCCAGGGGTTGTCTATGGCTACACCTTC. Protein: CASRALKPGVVYGYTF.

The V and J genes are TRBV27 and TRBJ1-1; TRBD1 matches at 7 bases. There are 14 residues in the CDR3. J lost 1 base, V lost 5 bases, and 4 bases had no gene match. CDR1 and CDR2 (germline): MNHEY, SMNVEV (reference sequence). The CDR3 loop is CASSPRGPNTEAFF. In DNA, the CDR3 is TGTGCCAGCAGTCCTAGGGGGCCGAACACTGAAGCTTTCTTT.

This rearrangement joins TRBV7-3 to TRBJ2-1; TRBD2 is a possible D gene (6 bases). With 0 bases removed from V and 5 bases from J, the gap between germline ends came to 11 bases. The CDR3 is made up of 15 amino acids. Germline V gene sequence: CDR1 SGHTA, CDR2 FQGTGA. The CDR3 coding sequence is TGTGCCAGCAGCTTAACGTCTAGCGCCGACAATGAGCAGTTCTTC. This translates into CASSLTSSADNEQFF.

This clone was seen only once. The J gene is TRBJ1-2, the V gene TRBV28; no reliable D call. The germline V gene encodes CDR1 MDHEN and CDR2 SYDVKM. The CDR3 is 13 amino acids. Trimming stripped 5 bases from V and 8 bases from J, with 15 bases between. The CDR3 coding sequence is TGTGCCAGCAGTCCTCCGGAGGGAAGCGGCTACACCTTC. Protein: CASSPPEGSGYTF.

A single count supports this clone. V usage is TRBV18 and J usage is TRBJ1-2, with 7 bases that match TRBD1. This CDR3 is 15 amino acids long. V trimming: 3 bases; J trimming: 4 bases; junction bases outside the gene matches: 8. Germline V gene sequence: CDR1 KGHSH, CDR2 LQKENI. CDR3 DNA: TGTGCCAGCTCACCGACAGGGATCGACTTCTATGGCTACACCTTC. This translates into CASSPTGIDFYGYTF.

This clone was detected a few times. This chain connects TRBV6-1 to TRBJ2-5; TRBD2 aligns across 11 bases. Per germline, CDR1 MNHNS and CDR2 SASEGT. This CDR3 comprises 16 residues. V lost 7 bases and J lost 4; bases outside the gene matches: 11. CDR3 protein: CASTEGVAGGVETQYF. CDR3 nucleotide sequence: TGTGCCAGCACTGAGGGGGTAGCGGGAGGGGTAGAGACCCAGTACTTC.

The chain employs TRBV28 and TRBJ2-1; 13 nucleotides match TRBD2. The CDR3 loop spans 14 amino acids. Germline V gives CDR1 MDHEN, CDR2 SYDVKM. Unmatched junction bases numbered 6, after V lost 10 bases and J lost 6 bases. CDR3 loop: CATEGLAGTNEQFF. CDR3 DNA: TGTGCCACGGAGGGACTAGCGGGGACCAATGAGCAGTTCTTC.

The chain is built from TRBV9 and TRBJ2-1; 12 bases map to TRBD1. The V gene's germline CDR1 is SGDLS and CDR2 YYNGEE. J gave up 8 bases and V 4 bases, and 7 bases lay outside the gene matches. The CDR3 runs 15 residues. CDR3 amino acids: CASSPMGDRGHEQFF. The DNA for the CDR3 is TGTGCCAGCAGCCCTATGGGGGACAGGGGGCATGAGCAGTTCTTC.

This chain links TRBV6-5 with TRBJ2-7; 9 bases are shared with TRBD1. In germline, CDR1 is MNHEY, CDR2 SVGAGI. The CDR3 consists of 15 residues. V dropped 2 bases and J dropped 3; count of bases not matched to a gene: 5. The CDR3 protein is CASSYEPTGGYEQYF. Written as DNA, the CDR3 is TGTGCCAGCAGTTACGAACCGACAGGGGGCTACGAGCAGTACTTC.

This clone was counted between two and nine times. This chain uses TRBV5-4 with TRBJ2-3; 7 nucleotides match TRBD1. The CDR3 runs 15 residues. The V gene end was trimmed by 4 bases and the J gene end by 6 bases; junction bases not matched to a gene: 11. Germline V lookup: CDR1 SGHNT, CDR2 YYREEE (reference sequence). The chain's CDR3 is CASSLDRTGEDTQYF. CDR3 bases: TGTGCCAGCAGCCTCGACAGGACAGGCGAGGATACGCAGTATTTT.

This chain joins TRBV5-1 and TRBJ2-1, with D possibly matching TRBD2 (5 bases). Trimming left V 4 bases short and J 10 bases short, with 27 bases between. CDR3 size: 17 residues. Per germline, CDR1 SGHRS and CDR2 YFSETQ. In DNA, the CDR3 is TGCGCCAGCAGCGAGAAGGGCCCGCAGGCGATTCCGGGGGAGCAGTTCTTC. Amino acids: CASSEKGPQAIPGEQFF.

The V call is TRBV19, the J call TRBJ2-1, with D unresolved. CDR3 size: 16 residues. CDR1 LNHDA and CDR2 SQIVND come from the germline V gene (reference sequence). V was trimmed by 6 bases and J by 0 bases, leaving 15 bases between them. CDR3 nucleotide sequence: TGTGCCAGTAGGACTGGGTCTTCCAGCTCCTACAATGAGCAGTTCTTC. It translates to CASRTGSSSSYNEQFF.

This clone showed up just a few times. This chain joins TRBV11-1 and TRBJ2-3, with TRBD2 as a possible D gene (5 bases). The CDR3 is 15 residues long. Trimming took off 3 bases at V and 5 bases at J, with 15 bases between the two ends. CDR1 and CDR2 (germline): SGHAT, FQDESV (reference sequence). CDR3 loop: CASSLAADNIDTQYF. DNA of the CDR3: TGTGCCAGCAGCTTGGCAGCGGATAATATAGATACGCAGTATTTT.

Note on this clone: The same CDR3 also results from other DNA sequences found in this sample. V usage is TRBV5-1 and J usage is TRBJ1-1, with D possibly matching TRBD1 (5 bases). With 4 bases removed from V and 4 bases from J, the gap between germline ends came to 14 bases. CDR1 SGHRS and CDR2 YFSETQ come from the germline V gene. The CDR3 totals 14 residues. The CDR3 nucleotides read TGCGCCAGCAGCCCCGGGAGGGGAGGCACTGAAGCTTTCTTT. Translation: CASSPGRGGTEAFF.

The V gene is TRBV10-1, the J gene TRBJ2-2; a possible D gene is TRBD1 (5 bases). The V gene's germline CDR1 is WNHNN and CDR2 SYGVQD (reference sequence). Trimming pared 2 bases from V and 6 bases from J, leaving 13 bases between. CDR3 length: 15 amino acids. The CDR3 loop reads CASSEAGSSAGELFF. CDR3 nucleotide sequence: TGCGCCAGCAGTGAGGCAGGGTCCTCAGCCGGGGAGCTGTTTTTT.

This clone was observed a single time. The chain recombines TRBV7-9 with TRBJ1-3; D unclear. Looked up from germline, CDR1 is SEHNR and CDR2 is FQNEAQ (reference sequence). V was cut by 2 bases and J by 1 base, with 9 bases left in between. The CDR3 is 15 residues long. CDR3 protein: CASSLRGSSGNTIYF. In DNA form, the CDR3 reads TGTGCCAGCAGCTTACGCGGGTCGTCTGGAAACACCATATATTTT.

This chain connects TRBV5-4 to TRBJ1-6; D possibly corresponds to TRBD1 (6 bases). V was clipped by 2 bases and J by 5 bases, with 11 bases between them. Germline V gene lookup returns CDR1 SGHNT and CDR2 YYREEE (reference sequence). The CDR3 totals 15 residues. The CDR3 sequence is CASSFEGGHNSPLHF. CDR3 in DNA: TGTGCCAGCAGCTTTGAAGGGGGTCATAATTCACCCCTCCACTTT.

The rearrangement joins TRBV5-1 to TRBJ1-5, with unresolved D. CDR3 size: 15 residues. Between the trimmed V and J ends, which lost 4 bases and 4 bases, there was a span of 15 bases. CDR1 SGHRS and CDR2 YFSETQ come from the germline V gene. The CDR3 DNA reads as TGCGCCAGCAGCCCCCCAAGGAGGTCTAATCAGCCCCAGCATTTT. Residues: CASSPPRRSNQPQHF.

The rearrangement joins TRBV2 to TRBJ2-2; 7 bases align to TRBD2. Trimming took 7 bases from V and 8 from J; bases not matched to a gene: 7. CDR3 length equals 13 residues. Germline V gene lookup returns CDR1 SNHLY and CDR2 FYNNEI. The CDR3 coding sequence is TGTGCCAGCACCAGCGGGGCTCGAGGGGAGCTGTTTTTT. Amino acid sequence: CASTSGARGELFF.

The genes are TRBV6-1 and TRBJ1-4; maybe TRBD1 (5 bases). Trimming took 2 bases from V and 8 from J, leaving 15 bases between them. CDR1 MNHNS and CDR2 SASEGT come from the germline V gene. The CDR3 has 15 residues. The CDR3 reads CASSETGGGEEKLFF. CDR3 sequence (DNA): TGTGCCAGCAGTGAAACGGGGGGAGGTGAGGAAAAACTGTTTTTT.

This CDR3 is CAWSIPGHLNTGELFF. The CDR3 nucleotides read TGTGCCTGGAGCATCCCGGGACACCTGAACACCGGGGAGCTGTTTTTT. V gene TRBV30 combines with J gene TRBJ2-2, with D perhaps TRBD1 (6 bases). Germline V gene sequence: CDR1 GTSNPN, CDR2 SVGIG (reference sequence). Trimming shortened V by 3 bases and J by 1 base, and 15 bases separated the two germline ends. The CDR3 has 16 residues.

CDR3 amino acids: CASSQGQGPMNTEAFF. The CDR3 nucleotides read TGTGCCAGCAGCCAAGGACAGGGGCCTATGAACACTGAAGCTTTCTTT. The V and J genes are TRBV3-1 (or the pseudogene TRBV3-2) and TRBJ1-1; 8 bases match TRBD1. V was pared by 1 base and J by 0 bases, with 4 bases of the junction left unmatched. CDR3 length: 16 residues. Germline V gene lookup returns CDR1 LGHDT and CDR2 YNNKEL (reference sequence).

V and J are TRBV7-9 and TRBJ2-3; D is undetermined. The CDR3 is made up of 12 amino acids. Germline assignment: CDR1 SEHNR and CDR2 FQNEAQ (reference sequence). Trimming stripped 3 bases from V and 3 bases from J, with 4 bases between. The DNA for the CDR3 is TGTGCCAGCAGCTTCAGAACAGATACGCAGTATTTT. Its translation: CASSFRTDTQYF.

The V and J genes are TRBV29-1 and TRBJ2-7; 10 nucleotides align to TRBD1. The V and J ends lost 7 bases and 2 bases, in that order; junction bases with no gene match: 8. This CDR3 has 14 amino acids. Germline values: CDR1 SQVTM, CDR2 ANQGSEA. The CDR3, as DNA: TGCAGCGCATCCGGGACAGGGGATGCCTACGAGCAGTACTTC. Encoded protein: CSASGTGDAYEQYF.

This clone has a handful of counts. V and J are TRBV2 and TRBJ1-5, with a possible D match to TRBD1 (6 bases). The CDR3 is 13 residues long. Germline CDR1 SNHLY, CDR2 FYNNEI. The germline V and J ends were trimmed by 7 bases and 4 bases, with 11 bases remaining between them. CDR3 protein: CASKGQMNQPQHF. CDR3 coding DNA: TGTGCCAGCAAAGGACAGATGAATCAGCCCCAGCATTTT.

This chain connects TRBV6-6 to TRBJ2-1; 8 positions agree with TRBD2. The CDR3 covers 15 residues. V gave up 0 bases and J gave up 10 bases; unmatched junction bases: 8. Germline-derived CDR1 and CDR2 are MNHNY and SVGAGI (reference sequence). The CDR3 DNA reads as TGTGCCAGCAGTTACTCGCCGGGGGGGCCGGAAGAGCAGTTCTTC. Translating it yields CASSYSPGGPEEQFF.

CDR3 protein: CSVQRSAYGYTF. CDR3 bases: TGCAGCGTTCAGAGGTCTGCCTATGGCTACACCTTC. The V and J genes are TRBV29-1 and TRBJ1-2; no reliable D call. Germline values: CDR1 SQVTM, CDR2 ANQGSEA. This CDR3 region has 12 residues. V was shortened by 5 bases and J by 4 bases, with 11 bases between the two germline ends. The whole variable domain, remainder taken from reference TRBV29-1 and TRBJ1-2, is SAVISQKPSRDICQRGTSLTIQCQVDSQVTMMFWYRQQPGQSLTLIATANQGSEATYESGFVIDKFPISRPNLTFSTLTVSNMSPEDSSIYLCSVQRSAYGYTFGSGTRLTVV.